This TCR beta chain comes out of a study of early T cells in non-severe SARS-CoV-2 infection. On the study more broadly: Sequencing input comprised bulk RNA from unsorted whole blood; chain pairing was not available. Findings of the study overall: Database matching using VDJdb favored anti-spike CD8 responses, with private and CD4 specificities left missing.

This clonotype was detected many times. Its antigen is not known. Individually, cDNA molecules had unique molecular identifiers attached to them. Each CDR3 protein gets one entry after TCRdb re-called the 5' RACE reads with MiXCR. The table has around 60,000 distinct CDR3 sequences, under 10% seen once. Germline V gene lookup returns CDR1 SQVTM and CDR2 ANQGSEA. The CDR3 sequence is 15 residues long. Unmatched junction bases numbered 13, after V lost 4 bases and J lost 5 bases. The chain has TRBV29-1 and TRBJ1-1, with TRBD1 identical over 7 bases. The sequencing input was whole blood. This sequence was found in an adult who was a healthcare worker with PCR-confirmed SARS-CoV-2 infection or an uninfected control (not recorded which). DNA of the CDR3: TGCAGCGTTGTAGGAGGGGGCAAATGGAAGACTGAAGCTTTCTTT. Amino acids: CSVVGGGKWKTEAFF.